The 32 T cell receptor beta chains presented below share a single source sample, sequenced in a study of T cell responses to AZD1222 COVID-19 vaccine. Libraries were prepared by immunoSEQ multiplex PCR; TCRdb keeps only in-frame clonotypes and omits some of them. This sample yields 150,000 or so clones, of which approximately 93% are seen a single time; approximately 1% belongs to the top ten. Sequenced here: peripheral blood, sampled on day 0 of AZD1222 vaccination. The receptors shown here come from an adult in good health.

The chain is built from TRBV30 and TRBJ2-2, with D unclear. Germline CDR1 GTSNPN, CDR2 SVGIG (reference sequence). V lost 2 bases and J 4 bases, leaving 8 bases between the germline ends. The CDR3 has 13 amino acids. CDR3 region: CAWSTSGTGELFF. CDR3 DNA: TGTGCCTGGAGTACCTCAGGCACCGGGGAGCTGTTTTTT.

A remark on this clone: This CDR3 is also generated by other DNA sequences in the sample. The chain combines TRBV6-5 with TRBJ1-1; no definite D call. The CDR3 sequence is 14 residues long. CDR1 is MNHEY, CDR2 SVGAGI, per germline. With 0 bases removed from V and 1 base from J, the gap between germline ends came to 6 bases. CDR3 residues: CASSYSGENTEAFF. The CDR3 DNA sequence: TGTGCCAGCAGTTACTCGGGCGAGAACACTGAAGCTTTCTTT.

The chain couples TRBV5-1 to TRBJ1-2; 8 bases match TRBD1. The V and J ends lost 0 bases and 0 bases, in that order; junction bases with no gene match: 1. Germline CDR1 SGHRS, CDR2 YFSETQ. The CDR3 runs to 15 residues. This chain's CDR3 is CASSLGTGPNYGYTF. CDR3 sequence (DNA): TGCGCCAGCAGCTTGGGGACAGGGCCTAACTATGGCTACACCTTC.

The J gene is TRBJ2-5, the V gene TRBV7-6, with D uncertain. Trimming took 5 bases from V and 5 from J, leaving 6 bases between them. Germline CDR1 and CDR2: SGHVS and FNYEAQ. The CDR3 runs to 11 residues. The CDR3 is CASSTAETQYF. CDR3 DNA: TGTGCCAGCAGCACGGCCGAGACCCAGTACTTC.

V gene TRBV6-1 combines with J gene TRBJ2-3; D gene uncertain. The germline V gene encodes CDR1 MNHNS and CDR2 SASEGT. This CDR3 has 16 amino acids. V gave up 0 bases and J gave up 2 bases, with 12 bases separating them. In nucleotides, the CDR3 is TGTGCCAGCAGTGAAGCGCGATGGGGTTACACAGATACGCAGTATTTT. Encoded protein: CASSEARWGYTDTQYF.

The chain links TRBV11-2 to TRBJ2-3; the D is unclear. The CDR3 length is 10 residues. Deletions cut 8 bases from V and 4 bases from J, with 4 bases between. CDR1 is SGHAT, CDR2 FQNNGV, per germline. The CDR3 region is CASRADTQYF. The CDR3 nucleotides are TGTGCCAGCCGCGCAGATACGCAGTATTTT.

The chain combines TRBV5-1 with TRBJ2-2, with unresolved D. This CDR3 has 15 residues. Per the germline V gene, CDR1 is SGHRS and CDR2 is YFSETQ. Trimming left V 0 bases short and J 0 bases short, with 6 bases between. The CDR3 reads CASSLDYANTGELFF. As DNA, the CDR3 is TGCGCCAGCAGCTTGGATTACGCGAACACCGGGGAGCTGTTTTTT.

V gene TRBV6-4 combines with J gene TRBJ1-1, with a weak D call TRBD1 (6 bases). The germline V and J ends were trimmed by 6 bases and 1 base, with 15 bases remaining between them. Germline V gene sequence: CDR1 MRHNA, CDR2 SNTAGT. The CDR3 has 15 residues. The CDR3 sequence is CASRRQGGKNTEAFF. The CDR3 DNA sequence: TGTGCCAGCAGACGCCAAGGGGGTAAGAACACTGAAGCTTTCTTT.

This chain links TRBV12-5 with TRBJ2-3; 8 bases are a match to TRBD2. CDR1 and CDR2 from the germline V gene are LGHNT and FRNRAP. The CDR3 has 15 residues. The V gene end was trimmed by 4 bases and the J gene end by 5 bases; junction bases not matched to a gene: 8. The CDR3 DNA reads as TGTGCTAGTGGTTCGACTAGCGACTCCGGAGATACGCAGTATTTT. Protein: CASGSTSDSGDTQYF.

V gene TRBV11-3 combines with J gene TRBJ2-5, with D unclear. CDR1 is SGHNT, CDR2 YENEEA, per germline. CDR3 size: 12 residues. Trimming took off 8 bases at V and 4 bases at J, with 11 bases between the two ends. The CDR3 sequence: CASLGAGETQYF. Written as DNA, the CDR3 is TGTGCCAGCCTCGGCGCCGGAGAGACCCAGTACTTC.

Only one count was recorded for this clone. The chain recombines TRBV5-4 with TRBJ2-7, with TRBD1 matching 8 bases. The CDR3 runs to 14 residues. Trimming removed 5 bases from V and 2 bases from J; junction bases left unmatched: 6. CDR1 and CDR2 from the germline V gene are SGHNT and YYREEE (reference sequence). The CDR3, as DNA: TGTGCCAGCAGTCCCGCGACAGGGGCCTACGAGCAGTACTTC. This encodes CASSPATGAYEQYF.

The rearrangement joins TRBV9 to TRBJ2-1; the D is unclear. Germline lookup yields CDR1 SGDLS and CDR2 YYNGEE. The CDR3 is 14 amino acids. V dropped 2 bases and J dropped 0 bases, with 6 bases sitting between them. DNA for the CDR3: TGTGCCAGCAGCGTGCACAACTCCTACAATGAGCAGTTCTTC. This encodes CASSVHNSYNEQFF. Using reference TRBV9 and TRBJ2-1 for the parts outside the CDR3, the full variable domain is DSGVTQTPKHLITATGQRVTLRCSPRSGDLSVYWYQQSLDQGLQFLIQYYNGEERAKGNILERFSAQQFPDLHSELNLSSLELGDSALYFCASSVHNSYNEQFFGPGTRLTVL.

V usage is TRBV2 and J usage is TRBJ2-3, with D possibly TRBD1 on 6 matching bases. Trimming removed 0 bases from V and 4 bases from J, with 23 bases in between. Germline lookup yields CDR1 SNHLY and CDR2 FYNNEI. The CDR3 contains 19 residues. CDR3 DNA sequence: TGTGCCAGCAGTGAAGCGGAAGGGGGTGGATCGCCCAGTTCAGATACGCAGTATTTT. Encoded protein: CASSEAEGGGSPSSDTQYF. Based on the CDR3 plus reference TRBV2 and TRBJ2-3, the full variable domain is EPEVTQTPSHQVTQMGQEVILRCVPISNHLYFYWYRQILGQKVEFLVSFYNNEISEKSEIFDDQFSVERPDGSNFTLKIRSTKLEDSAMYFCASSEAEGGGSPSSDTQYFGPGTRLTVL.

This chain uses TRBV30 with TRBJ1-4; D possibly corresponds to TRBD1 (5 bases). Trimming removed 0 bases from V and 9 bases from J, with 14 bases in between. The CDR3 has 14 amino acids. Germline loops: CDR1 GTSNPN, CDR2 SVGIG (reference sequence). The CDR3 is CAWSVGTVLKKLFF. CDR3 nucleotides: TGTGCCTGGAGTGTCGGGACGGTATTGAAAAAACTGTTTTTT. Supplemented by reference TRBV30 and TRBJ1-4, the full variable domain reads SQTIHQWPATLVQPVGSPLSLECTVEGTSNPNLYWYRQAAGRGLQLLFYSVGIGQISSEVPQNLSASRPQDRQFILSSKKLLLSDSGFYLCAWSVGTVLKKLFFGSGTQLSVL.

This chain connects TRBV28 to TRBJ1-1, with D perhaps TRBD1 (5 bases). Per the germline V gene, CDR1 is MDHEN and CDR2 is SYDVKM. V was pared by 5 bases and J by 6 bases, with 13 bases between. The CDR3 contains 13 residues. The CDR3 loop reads CASSARQGAEAFF. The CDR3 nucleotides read TGTGCCAGCAGTGCCCGACAAGGGGCTGAAGCTTTCTTT.

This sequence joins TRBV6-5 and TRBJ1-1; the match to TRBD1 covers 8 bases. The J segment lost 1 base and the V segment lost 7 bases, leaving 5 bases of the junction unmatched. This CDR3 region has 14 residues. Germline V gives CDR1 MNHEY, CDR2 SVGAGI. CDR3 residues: CASTVGTGNTEAFF. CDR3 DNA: TGTGCCAGCACTGTAGGGACAGGGAACACTGAAGCTTTCTTT.

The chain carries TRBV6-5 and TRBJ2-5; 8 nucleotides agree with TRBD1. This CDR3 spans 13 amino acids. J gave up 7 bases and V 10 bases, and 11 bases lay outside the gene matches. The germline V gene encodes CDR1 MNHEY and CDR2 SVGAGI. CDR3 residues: CAIADRGLGTQYF. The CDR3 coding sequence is TGTGCCATCGCCGACAGGGGTCTAGGGACCCAGTACTTC.

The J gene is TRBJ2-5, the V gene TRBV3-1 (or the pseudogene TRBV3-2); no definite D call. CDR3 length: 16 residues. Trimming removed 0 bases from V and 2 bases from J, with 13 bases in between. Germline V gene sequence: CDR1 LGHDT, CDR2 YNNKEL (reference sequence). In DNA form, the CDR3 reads TGTGCCAGCAGCCAAGATCTTTCTGTCGGTCAAGAGACCCAGTACTTC. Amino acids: CASSQDLSVGQETQYF.

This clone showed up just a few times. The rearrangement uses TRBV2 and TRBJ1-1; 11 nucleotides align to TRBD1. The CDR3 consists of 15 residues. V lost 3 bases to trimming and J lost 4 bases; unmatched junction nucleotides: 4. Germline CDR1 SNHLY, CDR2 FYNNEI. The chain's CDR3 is CASSEDRGRGTEAFF. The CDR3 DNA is TGTGCCAGCAGTGAGGACAGGGGGCGAGGCACTGAAGCTTTCTTT. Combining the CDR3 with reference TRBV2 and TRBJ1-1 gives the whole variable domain EPEVTQTPSHQVTQMGQEVILRCVPISNHLYFYWYRQILGQKVEFLVSFYNNEISEKSEIFDDQFSVERPDGSNFTLKIRSTKLEDSAMYFCASSEDRGRGTEAFFGQGTRLTVV.

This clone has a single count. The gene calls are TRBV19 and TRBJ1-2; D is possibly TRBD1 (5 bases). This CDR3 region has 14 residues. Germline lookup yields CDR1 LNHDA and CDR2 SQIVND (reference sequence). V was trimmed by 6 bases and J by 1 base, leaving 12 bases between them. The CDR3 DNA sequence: TGTGCCAGTAGGCCGATTGACAGTAACTATGGCTACACCTTC. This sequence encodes CASRPIDSNYGYTF. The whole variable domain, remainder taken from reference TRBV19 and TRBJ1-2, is DGGITQSPKYLFRKEGQNVTLSCEQNLNHDAMYWYRQDPGQGLRLIYYSQIVNDFQKGDIAEGYSVSREKKESFPLTVTSAQKNPTAFYLCASRPIDSNYGYTFGSGTRLTVV.

The CDR3 spells CASSLIGDEPQHF. The CDR3 coding sequence is TGTGCCAGCAGCTTAATAGGGGATGAGCCCCAGCATTTT. The chain couples TRBV7-9 to TRBJ1-5, with D possibly being TRBD1 (5 bases). This CDR3 is 13 amino acids long. The V and J ends lost 2 bases and 8 bases respectively, with 10 bases between them. Per germline, CDR1 SEHNR and CDR2 FQNEAQ (reference sequence).

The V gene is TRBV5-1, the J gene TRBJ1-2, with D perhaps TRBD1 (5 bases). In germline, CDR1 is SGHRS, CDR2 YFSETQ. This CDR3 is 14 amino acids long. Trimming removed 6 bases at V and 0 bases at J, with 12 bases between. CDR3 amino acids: CASKEGTANYGYTF. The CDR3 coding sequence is TGCGCCAGCAAAGAAGGGACCGCTAACTATGGCTACACCTTC.

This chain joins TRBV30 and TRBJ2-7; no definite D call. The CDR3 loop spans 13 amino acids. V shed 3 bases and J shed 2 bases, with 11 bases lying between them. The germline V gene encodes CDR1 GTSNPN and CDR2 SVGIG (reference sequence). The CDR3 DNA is TGTGCCTGGAGGAACATAGGAACCTACGAGCAGTACTTC. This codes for CAWRNIGTYEQYF.

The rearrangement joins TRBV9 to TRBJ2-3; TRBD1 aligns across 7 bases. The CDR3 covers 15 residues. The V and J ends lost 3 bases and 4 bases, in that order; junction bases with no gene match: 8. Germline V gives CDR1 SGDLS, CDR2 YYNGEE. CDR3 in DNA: TGTGCCAGCAGCGGATACAGGGGTCTGGCAGATACGCAGTATTTT. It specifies CASSGYRGLADTQYF.

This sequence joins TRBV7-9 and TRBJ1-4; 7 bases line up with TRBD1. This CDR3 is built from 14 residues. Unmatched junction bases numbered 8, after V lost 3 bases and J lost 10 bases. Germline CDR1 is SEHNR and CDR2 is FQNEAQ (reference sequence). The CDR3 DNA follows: TGTGCCAGCAGCTTCACAGGGGTGACAGGAAAACTGTTTTTT. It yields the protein CASSFTGVTGKLFF.

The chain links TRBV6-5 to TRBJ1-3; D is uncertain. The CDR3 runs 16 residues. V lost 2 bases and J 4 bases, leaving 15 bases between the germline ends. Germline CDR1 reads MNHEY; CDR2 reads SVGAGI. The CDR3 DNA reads TGTGCCAGCAGTTACAGTTCGGTTTGGCCCGGAAACACCATATATTTT. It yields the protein CASSYSSVWPGNTIYF.

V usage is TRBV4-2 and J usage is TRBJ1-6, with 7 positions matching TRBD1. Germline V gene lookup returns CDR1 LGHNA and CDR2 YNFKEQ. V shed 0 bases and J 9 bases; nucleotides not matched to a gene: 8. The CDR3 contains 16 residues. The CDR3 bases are TGTGCCAGCAGCCAAGAGGCCAGGGGGGGTGGTTCACCCCTCCACTTT. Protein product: CASSQEARGGGSPLHF.

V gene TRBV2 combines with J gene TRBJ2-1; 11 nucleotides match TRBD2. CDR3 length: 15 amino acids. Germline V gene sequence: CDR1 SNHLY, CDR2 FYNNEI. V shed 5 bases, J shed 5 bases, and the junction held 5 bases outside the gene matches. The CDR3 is CASSYGLAGNNEQFF. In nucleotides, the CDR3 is TGTGCCAGCAGTTACGGACTAGCGGGCAACAATGAGCAGTTCTTC.

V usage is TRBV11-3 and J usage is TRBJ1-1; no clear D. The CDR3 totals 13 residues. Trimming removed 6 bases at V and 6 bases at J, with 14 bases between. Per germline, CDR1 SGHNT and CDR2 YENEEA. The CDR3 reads CASSETRRAEAFF. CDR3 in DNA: TGTGCCAGCAGTGAGACCCGACGGGCTGAAGCTTTCTTT. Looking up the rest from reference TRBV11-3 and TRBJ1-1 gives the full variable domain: EAGVVQSPRYKIIEKKQPVAFWCNPISGHNTLYWYLQNLGQGPELLIRYENEEAVDDSQLPKDRFSAERLKGVDSTLKIQPAELGDSAVYLCASSETRRAEAFFGQGTRLTVV.

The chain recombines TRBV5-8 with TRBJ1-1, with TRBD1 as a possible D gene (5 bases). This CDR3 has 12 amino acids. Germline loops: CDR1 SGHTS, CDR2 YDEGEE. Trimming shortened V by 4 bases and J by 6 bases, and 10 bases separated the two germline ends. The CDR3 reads CASSGTGAEAFF. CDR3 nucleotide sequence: TGTGCCAGCAGCGGGACCGGGGCTGAAGCTTTCTTT.

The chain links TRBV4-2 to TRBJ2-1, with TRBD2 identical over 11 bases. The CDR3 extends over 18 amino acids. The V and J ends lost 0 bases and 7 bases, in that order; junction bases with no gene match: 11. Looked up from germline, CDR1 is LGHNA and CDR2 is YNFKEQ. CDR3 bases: TGTGCCAGCAGCCAAGACCCCTTAGCGGGGGGGGCCGTGAATGAGCAGTTCTTC. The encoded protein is CASSQDPLAGGAVNEQFF.

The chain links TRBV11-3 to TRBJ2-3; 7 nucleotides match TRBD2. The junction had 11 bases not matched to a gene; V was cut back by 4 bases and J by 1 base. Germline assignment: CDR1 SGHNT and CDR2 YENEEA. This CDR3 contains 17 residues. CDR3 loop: CASSSFIAGVGTDTQYF. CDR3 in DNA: TGTGCCAGCAGCTCCTTTATCGCGGGGGTCGGCACAGATACGCAGTATTTT.